Below, one T cell receptor beta chain is given with its context. Germline lookup yields CDR1 KGHSH and CDR2 LQKENI. This CDR3 has 18 residues. V was pared by 1 base and J by 1 base, with 2 bases of the junction left unmatched. The data were taken from a study of T cell changes during pregnancy in multiple sclerosis. Using immunoSEQ multiplex PCR, the repertoire was profiled, and TCRdb retains in-frame clones only, with some absent. The sample consists of around 48,000 clones, 88% of them appearing once. Sequencing used CD4+ T cells from peripheral blood mononuclear cells, obtained in the second trimester of pregnancy. The chain is built from TRBV18 and TRBJ2-6; 12 nucleotides agree with TRBD2. The receptor was derived from a female donor with multiple sclerosis, enrolled in a pregnancy study. In nucleotides, the CDR3 is TGTGCCAGCTCACCACTAGGGACTAGCGGGTCTGGGGCCAACGTCCTGACTTTC. Residues: CASSPLGTSGSGANVLTF.